This paragraph reports one T cell receptor (beta chain). Its antigen is unknown. Base-call qualities are not available, and no considerably larger clone is one nucleotide away. The data originate from a study of T-cell reconstitution after alpha-beta-depleted transplantation in children (dated by TCRdb to the mid-2010s). About the full investigation: T-cell immune reconstitution after TCRalphabeta/CD19-depleted allogeneic hematopoietic cell transplantation in children was quantitatively tracked in the study by means of TCR repertoire profiling.

From V the trimming removes 6 bases and from J it removes 5 bases, while the gene matches leave 11 bases of the junction unaccounted for. The germline V gene (reference sequence) gives CDR1 as DFQATT and CDR2 as SNEGSKA. From its cysteine to its phenylalanine, the CDR3 spans 14 amino acids. The sequence is cut down to CDR3 DNA, 42 bases in frame from base 1. The method was PCR. The listed sequencing device is Illumina HiSeq 2500. To normalize quantification of the TCRbeta repertoire, the TCR libraries were built with molecular barcoding that relied on unique molecular identifiers. TCRdb reprocessed the public reads (quality trimming at Q25 with fastp, clone calling with MiXCR) and kept in-frame beta chains. Every CDR3 protein is listed once, alongside the most common genes and DNA of its rows. Across this sample there are approximately 400,000 distinct CDR3 sequences, with 9.5% to 13% seen only once. The top ten clones comprise roughly 5.5% of the sample.

This sample comprised PBMCs from the stem cell graft donor, obtained from the stem cell graft. The V gene is TRBV20-1 and the J gene is TRBJ2-7; 9 junctional bases match TRBD1. This receptor was obtained from a human donor who donated a stem cell graft to a child with acute myeloid leukemia. The CDR3 protein is CSAALTGGPNEQYF. The DNA reads as follows: TGCAGTGCCGCCTTAACAGGGGGCCCCAACGAGCAGTACTTC.